This T cell receptor (beta chain) was observed in a study of human T cells and chemical hapten exposure. J was trimmed by 4 bases and V by 0 bases; bases with no gene match: 4. CDR3 length: 16 amino acids. Study results and caveats: Donors' alopecia may make their immune response differ from healthy people's. It was expanded TCRs that formed significantly more large CDR3 similarity clusters than controls did.

TCRdb recomputed calls from the RACE reads with MiXCR, one row per CDR3 protein. Of roughly 70,000 distinct CDR3 sequences in the sample, approximately 35% are singletons; the top ten hold 8.9%. Specified time point: patch test 1, 2 weeks after DPC sensitization. Treatment described: therapeutic diphenylcyclopropenone sensitization with weekly scalp DPC. Extraction of total RNA was performed on unfractionated whole blood. Points on this clonotype: Its antigen is unidentified.

This sequence originates from a middle-aged man with alopecia areata. Some clones in this sample may be carry-over from other donors' samples. V is TRBV12-3 or TRBV12-4 and J is TRBJ1-5, with 9 nucleotides matching TRBD1. Specimen: whole blood, collected in connection with sensitization to the hapten diphenylcyclopropenone (DPC). The CDR3, as DNA: TGTGCCAGCAGTTTAGCCGGGACAGGGCTGAATCAGCCCCAGCATTTT. Protein sequence: CASSLAGTGLNQPQHF.